This T cell receptor (beta chain) was observed in a study of cytomegalovirus exposure and HLA in healthy donors. General study results and limits: According to reports, the classifier identified cytomegalovirus status with high specificity and sensitivity.

For this clone: Its antigen is undetermined.

Clones were sequenced by immunoSEQ multiplex PCR, and TCRdb holds only the in-frame ones, with some missing. The table shows 160,000 or so clones, with about 89% occurring only once. Per the germline V gene, CDR1 is SGDLS and CDR2 is YYNGEE. J lost 4 bases, V lost 2 bases, and 11 bases had no gene match. This CDR3 is built from 17 residues. This clonotype was sampled from a man between 18 and 29 years old in good health and CMV-seropositive. Sequencing input: PBMCs. This chain uses TRBV9 with TRBJ2-3; 9 bases map to TRBD1. CDR3 sequence reads: CASSVGVGQGPPDTQYF. The CDR3 nucleotides read TGTGCCAGCAGCGTGGGGGTTGGACAGGGGCCCCCAGATACGCAGTATTTT.